This is a list of T cell receptor beta chains from one sample in a study of shared clonotypes between healthy human individuals. Sequencing used immunoSEQ multiplex PCR; TCRdb keeps in-frame clones, though not all of them. The sample holds 400,000 to 500,000 clones; less than 80% are singletons and the top ten take around 13%. The sample consisted of PBMCs. All receptors derive from a woman between 35 and 50 years old in good health. Some clones in this sample may be carry-over from other donors' samples. Each CDR3 is given with its conserved first and last residue. D genes are given only for firm matches. The listing skips clone size in some rows; elsewhere it reads once, few, many or a size class.

v_gene: TRBV10-1
d_gene: TRBD1
j_gene: TRBJ1-4
abundance: .
CDR3aa: CASSERKTGTGATNEKLFF
CDR3nt: TGCGCCAGCAGCGAGCGCAAAACCGGGACAGGGGCGACTAATGAAAAACTGTTTTTT

v_gene: TRBV7-9
d_gene: TRBD2
j_gene: TRBJ2-3
abundance: .
CDR3aa: CASSSGTSPYQEGGDTQYF
CDR3nt: TGTGCCAGCAGTTCCGGGACTAGCCCATATCAGGAGGGGGGAGATACGCAGTATTTT

v_gene: TRBV5-1
d_gene: TRBD2
j_gene: TRBJ2-7
abundance: .
CDR3aa: CASSLVAGVTYEQYF
CDR3nt: TGCGCCAGCAGCTTGGTGGCGGGAGTCACCTACGAGCAGTACTTC

v_gene: TRBV4-2
d_gene: .
j_gene: TRBJ2-5
abundance: .
CDR3aa: CASSQEGRGSIGETQYF
CDR3nt: TGTGCCAGCAGCCAAGAAGGGCGTGGCAGCATCGGGGAGACCCAGTACTTC

v_gene: TRBV19
d_gene: .
j_gene: TRBJ1-2
abundance: many
CDR3aa: CASSHGPPYGYTF
CDR3nt: TGTGCCAGTAGTCACGGGCCGCCATATGGCTACACCTTC

v_gene: TRBV27
d_gene: TRBD1
j_gene: TRBJ1-4
abundance: .
CDR3aa: CASSLSQGAYSEKLFF
CDR3nt: TGTGCCAGCAGTCTCTCGCAGGGGGCTTATAGTGAAAAACTGTTTTTT

v_gene: TRBV11-2
d_gene: .
j_gene: TRBJ2-5
abundance: .
CDR3aa: CASSLDPSGLGHHF
CDR3nt: TGTGCCAGCAGCTTAGATCCCTCCGGGCTGGGCCACCACTTC

v_gene: TRBV18
d_gene: .
j_gene: TRBJ2-5
abundance: once
CDR3aa: CASSPSERQETQYF
CDR3nt: TGTGCCAGCTCACCAAGTGAACGACAAGAGACCCAGTACTTC

v_gene: TRBV30
d_gene: .
j_gene: TRBJ2-6
abundance: .
CDR3aa: CACSSGRVASGANVLTF
CDR3nt: TGTGCCTGTTCAAGTGGCAGGGTAGCGTCTGGGGCCAACGTCCTGACTTTC

v_gene: TRBV4-3
d_gene: .
j_gene: TRBJ2-3
abundance: .
CDR3aa: CASSQVPSSPDTQYF
CDR3nt: TGCGCCAGCAGCCAAGTCCCTAGCTCCCCCGATACGCAGTATTTT

v_gene: TRBV7-2
d_gene: TRBD1
j_gene: TRBJ2-7
abundance: .
CDR3aa: CASNRGQGFLEQYF
CDR3nt: TGTGCCAGCAACCGGGGACAGGGTTTTCTCGAGCAGTACTTC

v_gene: TRBV11-2
d_gene: .
j_gene: TRBJ2-7
abundance: .
CDR3aa: CASSLDQIGEQYF
CDR3nt: TGTGCCAGCAGCTTAGACCAGATCGGGGAGCAGTACTTC

v_gene: TRBV6-5
d_gene: .
j_gene: TRBJ1-1
abundance: .
CDR3aa: CASSLGPGTEAFF
CDR3nt: TGTGCCAGCAGCCTTGGGCCAGGGACTGAAGCTTTCTTT

v_gene: TRBV19
d_gene: .
j_gene: TRBJ2-1
abundance: many
CDR3aa: CASIADPSSYNEQFF
CDR3nt: TGTGCCAGTATAGCGGACCCCAGCTCCTACAATGAGCAGTTCTTC

v_gene: TRBV2
d_gene: .
j_gene: TRBJ1-2
abundance: .
CDR3aa: CASSGVAGPNYGYTF
CDR3nt: TGTGCCAGCAGTGGCGTGGCAGGTCCCAACTATGGCTACACCTTC

v_gene: TRBV10-3
d_gene: TRBD1
j_gene: TRBJ2-3
abundance: .
CDR3aa: CAIRTGGTDTQYF
CDR3nt: TGTGCCATCAGGACAGGGGGCACAGATACGCAGTATTTT

v_gene: TRBV28
d_gene: .
j_gene: TRBJ2-1
abundance: .
CDR3aa: CASSFLLDNEQFF
CDR3nt: TGTGCCAGCAGTTTCCTACTCGACAATGAGCAGTTCTTC

v_gene: TRBV4-3
d_gene: TRBD1
j_gene: TRBJ2-3
abundance: many
CDR3aa: CASSQGTGVDTQYF
CDR3nt: TGCGCCAGCAGCCAAGGGACAGGGGTAGATACGCAGTATTTT

v_gene: TRBV5-6
d_gene: .
j_gene: TRBJ2-7
abundance: .
CDR3aa: CASSLAVGYEQYF
CDR3nt: TGTGCCAGCAGCTTGGCCGTCGGCTACGAGCAGTACTTC

v_gene: TRBV19
d_gene: TRBD1
j_gene: TRBJ2-7
abundance: .
CDR3aa: CASSILGQGVYEQYF
CDR3nt: TGTGCCAGTAGTATCCTGGGACAGGGGGTCTACGAGCAGTACTTC

v_gene: TRBV7-9
d_gene: .
j_gene: TRBJ1-4
abundance: once
CDR3aa: CASSLWSLGEKLFF
CDR3nt: TGTGCCAGCAGCTTATGGTCTCTCGGTGAAAAACTGTTTTTT

v_gene: TRBV15
d_gene: .
j_gene: TRBJ2-7
abundance: few
CDR3aa: CATSGLQNTQIYEQYF
CDR3nt: TGTGCCACCAGCGGACTACAGAACACGCAAATCTACGAGCAGTACTTC

v_gene: TRBV7-2
d_gene: .
j_gene: TRBJ2-5
abundance: .
CDR3aa: CASSSDRGRETQYF
CDR3nt: TGTGCCAGCAGTTCGGACCGGGGGCGAGAGACCCAGTACTTC

v_gene: TRBV5-1
d_gene: TRBD2
j_gene: TRBJ2-2
abundance: once
CDR3aa: CASSLEGGRTGELFF
CDR3nt: TGCGCCAGCAGCTTGGAAGGCGGGAGAACCGGGGAGCTGTTTTTT